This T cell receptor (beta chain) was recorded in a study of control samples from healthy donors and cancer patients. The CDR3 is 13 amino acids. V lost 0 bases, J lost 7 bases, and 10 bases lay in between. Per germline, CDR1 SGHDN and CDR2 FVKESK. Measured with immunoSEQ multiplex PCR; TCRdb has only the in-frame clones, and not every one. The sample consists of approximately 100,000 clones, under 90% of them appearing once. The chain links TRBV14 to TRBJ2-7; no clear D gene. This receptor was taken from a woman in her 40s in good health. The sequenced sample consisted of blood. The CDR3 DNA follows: TGTGCCAGCAGCCAAGATCTAACCTGGGAGCAGTACTTC. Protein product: CASSQDLTWEQYF.